The 27 T cell receptor beta chains presented below share a single source sample, sequenced in a study of blood T cell repertoires in COVID-19. The data were produced by immunoSEQ multiplex PCR, yet TCRdb's version contains in-frame clones alone and is incomplete. Among some 200,000 clones, around 94% were seen once, and the ten largest hold roughly 0.7%. The sequenced material came from peripheral blood. These receptors came from a man younger than 40 with COVID-19, enrolled during active disease.

The chain is built from TRBV6-5 and TRBJ1-2, with 9 positions matching TRBD1. Germline assignment: CDR1 MNHEY and CDR2 SVGAGI. This CDR3 is 14 amino acids long. With 4 bases clipped from V and 2 bases from J, the junction kept 2 bases outside the gene matches. CDR3 protein: CASSWGQGNYGYTF. As DNA, the CDR3 is TGTGCCAGCAGTTGGGGACAGGGAAACTATGGCTACACCTTC.

The chain is built from TRBV5-1 and TRBJ2-2; a weak D match, TRBD2 (7 bases). The CDR3 length is 16 residues. Looked up from germline, CDR1 is SGHRS and CDR2 is YFSETQ. Trimming took off 7 bases at V and 4 bases at J, with 20 bases between the two ends. This chain's CDR3 is CASANLGGPGTGELFF. CDR3 bases: TGCGCCAGCGCCAACCTCGGGGGGCCTGGCACCGGGGAGCTGTTTTTT.

The chain recombines TRBV19 with TRBJ1-5, with TRBD1 matching over 8 bases. CDR3 length: 18 residues. Per germline, CDR1 LNHDA and CDR2 SQIVND (reference sequence). After removal of 0 bases from V and 3 bases from J, the junction contained 10 bases not matched to a gene. The CDR3 reads CASSIDAPAGGVNQPQHF. The CDR3, as DNA: TGTGCCAGTAGTATAGATGCCCCAGCAGGGGGCGTCAATCAGCCCCAGCATTTT.

This chain joins TRBV12-5 and TRBJ2-2; 7 positions agree with TRBD2. Trimming removed 1 base from V and 5 bases from J; junction bases left unmatched: 7. The CDR3 length is 16 residues. CDR1 and CDR2 from the germline V gene are LGHNT and FRNRAP. CDR3 nucleotide sequence: TGTGCTAGTGGTTTGGCCAGGGAGGGGCGGACCGGGGAGCTGTTTTTT. Its translation: CASGLAREGRTGELFF. Full variable domain (remainder filled in from reference TRBV12-5 and TRBJ2-2): DARVTQTPRHKVTEMGQEVTMRCQPILGHNTVFWYRQTMMQGLELLAYFRNRAPLDDSGMPKDRFSAEMPDATLATLKIQPSEPRDSAVYFCASGLAREGRTGELFFGEGSRLTVL.

CDR3 coding DNA: TGTGCCAGCTGCACAGGGACCCAGCCCCAGCATTTT. This encodes CASCTGTQPQHF. The rearrangement uses TRBV2 and TRBJ1-5; TRBD1 might be the D (6 bases). Trimming removed 8 bases from V and 7 bases from J, with 12 bases in between. Germline lookup yields CDR1 SNHLY and CDR2 FYNNEI. This CDR3 has 12 residues.

On this clone: Within the sample, other DNA sequences also encode this same CDR3. The chain links TRBV6-5 to TRBJ1-1; D is perhaps TRBD1 (5 bases). From germline, CDR1 is MNHEY and CDR2 SVGAGI. V gave up 4 bases and J gave up 3 bases, with 12 bases separating them. This CDR3 is built from 14 residues. In DNA, the CDR3 is TGTGCCAGCAGTTTGGGGCGCGAGGACACTGAAGCTTTCTTT. It translates to CASSLGREDTEAFF.

This chain joins TRBV3-1 (or the pseudogene TRBV3-2) and TRBJ2-5; D might be TRBD1 (6 bases). Trimming left V 4 bases short and J 3 bases short, with 15 bases between. CDR1 LGHDT and CDR2 YNNKEL come from the germline V gene (reference sequence). The CDR3 loop spans 15 amino acids. The CDR3 nucleotides read TGTGCCAGCAGCCGCAGCCAGGGGATGGAAGAGACCCAGTACTTC. It translates to CASSRSQGMEETQYF.

V usage is TRBV10-2 and J usage is TRBJ1-1; no reliable D call. Trimming pared 4 bases from V and 1 base from J, leaving 13 bases between. The germline V gene encodes CDR1 WSHSY and CDR2 SAAADI. The CDR3 length is 15 residues. The CDR3 protein is CASSVSSGANTEAFF. DNA of the CDR3: TGCGCCAGCAGTGTGTCGTCAGGCGCGAACACTGAAGCTTTCTTT.

CDR3 loop: CASSLEQGIGTEAFF. In DNA form, the CDR3 reads TGTGCCAGCAGCTTAGAACAGGGAATAGGTACTGAAGCTTTCTTT. The genes are TRBV7-2 and TRBJ1-1, with D perhaps TRBD1 (6 bases). CDR3 length: 15 amino acids. V lost 1 base, J lost 5 bases, and 14 bases lay in between. The germline CDR1 and CDR2 sequences are SGHTA and FQGNSA.

The chain employs TRBV7-3 and TRBJ2-6, with TRBD1 as a possible D gene (5 bases). Germline lookup yields CDR1 SGHTA and CDR2 FQGTGA. The V and J ends lost 2 bases and 0 bases respectively, with 14 bases between them. CDR3 length: 18 amino acids. CDR3 loop: CASSLGAGASSGANVLTF. As DNA, the CDR3 is TGTGCCAGCAGCTTAGGGGCAGGTGCCAGCTCTGGGGCCAACGTCCTGACTTTC. Full variable domain (rest looked up from reference TRBV7-3 and TRBJ2-6): GAGVSQTPSNKVTEKGKYVELRCDPISGHTALYWYRQSLGQGPEFLIYFQGTGAADDSGLPNDRFFAVRPEGSVSTLKIQRTERGDSAVYLCASSLGAGASSGANVLTFGAGSRLTVL.

The J gene is TRBJ2-5, the V gene TRBV7-7, with D possibly matching TRBD1 (6 bases). V was clipped by 0 bases and J by 1 base, with 12 bases between them. The CDR3 is 16 residues long. Germline V gene sequence: CDR1 SSHAT, CDR2 FNYEAQ (reference sequence). The CDR3 loop reads CASSLALQGLQETQYF. In nucleotides, the CDR3 is TGTGCCAGCAGCTTAGCCCTACAGGGTCTCCAAGAGACCCAGTACTTC.

The chain has TRBV9 and TRBJ2-7, with 8 nucleotides matching TRBD1. The J segment lost 2 bases and the V segment lost 2 bases, leaving 9 bases of the junction unmatched. The CDR3 extends over 16 amino acids. The germline gives CDR1 SGDLS, CDR2 YYNGEE. DNA for the CDR3: TGTGCCAGCAGCGTTAAGGACAGGGTGGTCCCCTACGAGCAGTACTTC. It yields the protein CASSVKDRVVPYEQYF. The full variable domain, its missing parts supplied by reference TRBV9 and TRBJ2-7, is DSGVTQTPKHLITATGQRVTLRCSPRSGDLSVYWYQQSLDQGLQFLIQYYNGEERAKGNILERFSAQQFPDLHSELNLSSLELGDSALYFCASSVKDRVVPYEQYFGPGTRLTVT.

The rearrangement joins TRBV7-9 to TRBJ1-2, with D perhaps TRBD1 (6 bases). The CDR3 totals 15 residues. Germline V gene sequence: CDR1 SEHNR, CDR2 FQNEAQ (reference sequence). V was pared by 5 bases and J by 6 bases, with 19 bases between. The CDR3 is CASSNMTGSINGYTF. Here the CDR3 DNA reads TGTGCCAGCAGCAACATGACAGGTTCAATAAATGGCTACACCTTC.

The chain employs TRBV24-1 and TRBJ2-1; TRBD2 might be the D (5 bases). This CDR3 contains 16 residues. Germline V gives CDR1 KGHDR, CDR2 SFDVKD. V lost 2 bases to trimming and J lost 7 bases, with 17 bases between them. The DNA of the CDR3 is TGTGCCACCAGTGATTGGGTACGAGACTACATGAATGAGCAGTTCTTC. Its protein product is CATSDWVRDYMNEQFF.

This rearrangement joins TRBV19 to TRBJ1-5; 11 bases are a match to TRBD1. This CDR3 has 14 residues. Germline V gives CDR1 LNHDA, CDR2 SQIVND (reference sequence). The ends lost 7 bases at V and 5 bases at J; junction bases unmatched: 4. The chain's CDR3 is CASTRTGGYQPQHF. The CDR3 DNA follows: TGTGCCAGTACTAGGACAGGGGGCTATCAGCCCCAGCATTTT.

The chain couples TRBV5-1 to TRBJ1-2, with D perhaps TRBD1 (5 bases). The V end was cut by 0 bases, the J end by 2 bases, with 8 bases between. Germline V gene data show CDR1 as SGHRS and CDR2 as YFSETQ. The CDR3 contains 14 residues. CDR3 sequence reads: CASSLVGGNYGYTF. The CDR3 region has the DNA TGCGCCAGCAGCTTGGTTGGGGGGAACTATGGCTACACCTTC.

The gene calls are TRBV5-4 and TRBJ2-5; 8 positions match TRBD2. Trimming took 1 base from V and 1 from J; bases not matched to a gene: 0. Germline V gene sequence: CDR1 SGHNT, CDR2 YYREEE (reference sequence). This CDR3 has 14 residues. This CDR3 reads CASSLTSGQETQYF. CDR3 in DNA: TGTGCCAGCAGCTTGACTAGCGGCCAAGAGACCCAGTACTTC.

The rearrangement links TRBV5-1 to TRBJ2-5; tentatively, D is TRBD1 (5 bases). The germline CDR1 and CDR2 sequences are SGHRS and YFSETQ. There are 16 residues in the CDR3. V was shortened by 0 bases and J by 5 bases, with 17 bases between the two germline ends. This chain's CDR3 is CASSLAVTAAGETQYF. The CDR3 DNA reads as TGCGCCAGCAGCTTGGCCGTGACGGCTGCAGGGGAGACCCAGTACTTC.

The chain links TRBV7-9 to TRBJ1-2, with 8 nucleotides matching TRBD1. Trimming cost V 5 bases and J 4 bases; bases outside gene matches: 9. Germline values: CDR1 SEHNR, CDR2 FQNEAQ (reference sequence). This CDR3 is built from 15 residues. CDR3 residues: CASSKRQGLSYGYTF. The CDR3 region has the DNA TGTGCCAGCAGCAAGCGACAGGGGCTTAGCTATGGCTACACCTTC.

The rearrangement uses TRBV28 and TRBJ1-5; D gene ambiguous. In germline, CDR1 is MDHEN, CDR2 SYDVKM. V lost 3 bases, J lost 5 bases, and 14 bases lay in between. The length of the CDR3 is 15 residues. CDR3 DNA: TGTGCCAGCAGTTTTTACAGCGGCGAGTATCAGCCCCAGCATTTT. Translating gives CASSFYSGEYQPQHF.

In its sample, this clone was seen once. The rearrangement joins TRBV4-1 to TRBJ2-1; TRBD1 matches at 8 bases. The CDR3 runs to 16 residues. V gave up 3 bases and J gave up 2 bases; unmatched junction bases: 6. The germline CDR1 and CDR2 sequences are MGHRA and YSYEKL. CDR3 region: CASSQLWTGTYNEQFF. The CDR3 nucleotides are TGCGCCAGCAGCCAGTTATGGACAGGGACCTACAATGAGCAGTTCTTC.

This chain uses TRBV6-5 with TRBJ1-1; no firm D call. Trimming cost V 5 bases and J 0 bases, with 10 bases left between them. The CDR3 consists of 14 residues. Germline CDR1 MNHEY, CDR2 SVGAGI. As DNA, the CDR3 is TGTGCCAGCAGTCAGGAGGGAGTGAACACTGAAGCTTTCTTT. It is translated as CASSQEGVNTEAFF.

The rearrangement links TRBV25-1 to TRBJ1-2; unclear D gene. V dropped 4 bases and J dropped 0 bases, with 15 bases sitting between them. This CDR3 comprises 16 residues. Germline V gene data show CDR1 as MGHDK and CDR2 as SYGVNS. The CDR3 sequence: CASSALGVAANYGYTF. CDR3 nucleotides: TGTGCCAGCAGTGCCCTCGGGGTAGCAGCTAACTATGGCTACACCTTC.

V and J are TRBV15 and TRBJ1-2; TRBD1 agrees at 7 bases. The V and J ends lost 0 bases and 3 bases, in that order; junction bases with no gene match: 1. The V gene's germline CDR1 is LNHNV and CDR2 YYDKDF (reference sequence). The length of the CDR3 is 14 residues. The CDR3 loop is CATSRDGTDYGYTF. DNA for the CDR3: TGTGCCACCAGCAGAGATGGGACAGACTATGGCTACACCTTC.

This clone was picked up one time. The V call is TRBV5-6, the J call TRBJ2-5, with 7 bases aligning to TRBD1. This CDR3 region has 14 residues. V shed 4 bases, J shed 4 bases, and the junction held 7 bases outside the gene matches. Per germline, CDR1 SGHDT and CDR2 YYEEEE. CDR3: CASSRGGQRETQYF. The CDR3 nucleotides read TGTGCCAGCAGCCGAGGGGGCCAGAGAGAGACCCAGTACTTC. The full variable domain, completed using reference TRBV5-6 and TRBJ2-5, is DAGVTQSPTHLIKTRGQQVTLRCSPKSGHDTVSWYQQALGQGPQFIFQYYEEEERQRGNFPDRFSGHQFPNYSSELNVNALLLGDSALYLCASSRGGQRETQYFGPGTRLLVL.

The rearrangement links TRBV3-1 (or the pseudogene TRBV3-2) to TRBJ2-3; D might be TRBD1 (5 bases). Looked up from germline, CDR1 is LGHDT and CDR2 is YNNKEL (reference sequence). The CDR3 consists of 16 residues. V dropped 6 bases and J dropped 4 bases, with 20 bases sitting between them. CDR3: CASSQLQGIRPDTQYF. The CDR3 DNA reads as TGTGCCAGCAGTCAGCTTCAGGGAATCCGCCCAGATACGCAGTATTTT.

In its sample, this clone was seen a few times. The chain recombines TRBV7-9 with TRBJ1-2; D possibly corresponds to TRBD1 (5 bases). Germline loops: CDR1 SEHNR, CDR2 FQNEAQ (reference sequence). The CDR3 has 13 amino acids. V shed 5 bases and J shed 5 bases, with 12 bases lying between them. The CDR3 coding sequence is TGTGCCAGCAGCGAGGACACGGAGTATGGCTACACCTTC. Translation: CASSEDTEYGYTF.